Listed below are T cell receptor beta chains from one sample, sequenced in a study of blood T cell repertoires in COVID-19. The protocol was immunoSEQ multiplex PCR, while the TCRdb copy is restricted to in-frame clones and leaves out a portion. The sample yields a few hundred thousand clones, under 90% seen once. The source material was peripheral blood. The receptors originated from a young woman with acute or convalescent COVID-19. Each CDR3 is given with its conserved first and last residue. D genes are given only for firm matches. A row's size may be missing; if present it is once, few, many or a size class.

D gene	J gene	V gene	clone size	CDR3 DNA	CDR3 protein
NA	TRBJ2-7	TRBV5-6	NA	TGTGCCAGCAGCTTGACAGGTACCTACGAGCAGTACTTC	CASSLTGTYEQYF
TRBD1	TRBJ1-1	TRBV9	NA	TGTGCCAGCAGCGTACCGTTGAGGGGGCAGGACACTGAAGCTTTCTTT	CASSVPLRGQDTEAFF
TRBD1	TRBJ2-5	TRBV12-3/TRBV12-4	NA	TGTGCCAGCGAAGACAGGGGAAGAGAGACCCAGTACTTC	CASEDRGRETQYF
NA	TRBJ2-2	TRBV6-5	once	TGTGCCAGCACTTCAGGAGGCGCGAACACCGGGGAGCTGTTTTTT	CASTSGGANTGELFF
NA	TRBJ1-5	TRBV7-9	once	TGTGCCAGCAGCGGGGACACCTATAGCAATCAGCCCCAGCATTTT	CASSGDTYSNQPQHF
TRBD1	TRBJ2-2	TRBV9	NA	TGTGCCAGCAGTGTACAGGGGACCGGGGAGCTGTTTTTT	CASSVQGTGELFF
TRBD1	TRBJ2-1	TRBV2	NA	TGTGCCAGCAGGAAACAGGGGGCGCATCGAGAGCAGTTCTTC	CASRKQGAHREQFF
NA	TRBJ1-5	TRBV18	NA	TGTGCCAGCTCACCGACAGGTCAGCAGGGTCAGCCCCAGCATTTT	CASSPTGQQGQPQHF
TRBD2	TRBJ2-1	TRBV5-1	NA	TGCGCCAGCAGCTCGACCGTACTAGCGGGAGGTTTAATTGAGCAGTTCTTC	CASSSTVLAGGLIEQFF
TRBD2	TRBJ2-1	TRBV7-2	NA	TGTGCCAGCAGCAAAATCCCGGGACTAGCGGGAGTAGATGAGCAGTTCTTC	CASSKIPGLAGVDEQFF
TRBD2	TRBJ2-1	TRBV4-3	NA	TGCGCCAGCAGCCAAGCGACAGCGGGAGGGGCGGGGGAGCAGTTCTTC	CASSQATAGGAGEQFF
NA	TRBJ2-7	TRBV12-3/TRBV12-4	NA	TGTGCCAGCAGTTTTGGCAACGCCTACGAGCAGTACTTC	CASSFGNAYEQYF
TRBD2	TRBJ2-2	TRBV19	NA	TGTGCCAGTAGTGGGTTTCTGGGCGGGAGGTCGCACACCGGGGAGCTGTTTTTT	CASSGFLGGRSHTGELFF
NA	TRBJ1-5	TRBV15	few	TGTGCCACCAGCAGGGACAATTTGAGCGGCAATCAGCCCCAGCATTTT	CATSRDNLSGNQPQHF
TRBD1	TRBJ1-1	TRBV13	NA	TGTGCCAGCAGCTTAGGGACAGGGATCACTGAAGCTTTCTTT	CASSLGTGITEAFF
NA	TRBJ1-1	TRBV18	once	TGTGCCAGCTCACCCCAGAACACTGAAGCTTTCTTT	CASSPQNTEAFF
TRBD2	TRBJ2-7	TRBV5-6	NA	TGTGCCAGCAGCCCCGGACTAGCCACCTACGAGCAGTACTTC	CASSPGLATYEQYF
TRBD1	TRBJ2-1	TRBV10-1	NA	TGCGCCAGCAGTGGGGGGACAGGGTTCAATGAGCAGTTCTTC	CASSGGTGFNEQFF
NA	TRBJ1-1	TRBV24-1	NA	TGTGCCACCAGTGATTTGCATAGGAGATCCACTGAAGCTTTCTTT	CATSDLHRRSTEAFF
TRBD1	TRBJ2-7	TRBV7-9	NA	TGTGCCAGCAGCTTAGAGGGACAGGGGCTTAGAGAGCAGTACTTC	CASSLEGQGLREQYF
NA	TRBJ1-1	TRBV19	NA	TGTGCCAGTAGTATAGGACGAGGGGGCACTGAAGCTTTCTTT	CASSIGRGGTEAFF
NA	TRBJ2-1	TRBV24-1	NA	TGTGCCACCAGTGATCAGACAGGCAGCTCCTACAATGAGCAGTTCTTC	CATSDQTGSSYNEQFF
NA	TRBJ2-1	TRBV27	once	TGTGCCAGCAGTTTATCCCAGGCTAACAATGAGCAGTTCTTC	CASSLSQANNEQFF
NA	TRBJ2-3	TRBV3-1/TRBV3-2	NA	TGTGCCAGCAGCCGTACGGGTCGGAGCACAGATACGCAGTATTTT	CASSRTGRSTDTQYF
NA	TRBJ1-6	TRBV19	NA	TGTGCCAGTAGTAGGGGCGGAAGGAATAATTCACCCCTCCACTTT	CASSRGGRNNSPLHF
TRBD1	TRBJ2-1	TRBV2	NA	TGTGCCAGCAGTCCGGACAGGGGAAGGTACAATGAGCAGTTCTTC	CASSPDRGRYNEQFF
NA	TRBJ1-4	TRBV6-1	NA	TGTGCCAGCAGTGCGAGAACAGGGTTCCGTATTGAAAAACTGTTTTTT	CASSARTGFRIEKLFF
NA	TRBJ2-5	TRBV28	NA	TGTGCCAGCAGTTTCGCGGGACTGTCTGCGGCCCAGTACTTC	CASSFAGLSAAQYF
TRBD1	TRBJ1-5	TRBV11-2	NA	TGTGCCAGCAGCTCGGGACAGGGCTATTCCCAGCATTTT	CASSSGQGYSQHF
NA	TRBJ2-1	TRBV11-1	NA	TGTGCCAGCAGCCACACCGGGACTGCCTACAATGAGCAGTTCTTC	CASSHTGTAYNEQFF
TRBD1	TRBJ1-2	TRBV28	NA	TGTGCCAGCAGTTCGAATGACAGGGCCCTCTATGGCTACACCTTC	CASSSNDRALYGYTF
TRBD2	TRBJ2-2	TRBV30	few	TGTGCCTGGAGTGTAAAGGGACTAGCGAACACCGGGGAGCTGTTTTTT	CAWSVKGLANTGELFF
TRBD2	TRBJ2-3	TRBV5-1	NA	TGCGCCAGCAGCTTGGGGCTAGCGGGTGCCCGCACAGATACGCAGTATTTT	CASSLGLAGARTDTQYF
NA	TRBJ2-7	TRBV7-2	NA	TGTGCCAGCAGCGTCAGGAATCCCCCCGAGCAGTACTTC	CASSVRNPPEQYF
NA	TRBJ1-3	TRBV3-1/TRBV3-2	NA	TGTGCCAGCAGCCAAGAGTGGGGGCGAGGAAACACCATATATTTT	CASSQEWGRGNTIYF
NA	TRBJ1-2	TRBV6-5	NA	TGTGCCAGCAGGTACCTAGCAGGCGGCTACACCTTC	CASRYLAGGYTF
TRBD1	TRBJ2-3	TRBV9	NA	TGTGCCAGCAGCGTAGCGCCCGCAGGGGGCGGCACAGATACGCAGTATTTT	CASSVAPAGGGTDTQYF
NA	TRBJ2-7	TRBV27	NA	TGTGCCAGCAGTTTATCCGACAGGACCTACGAGCAGTACTTC	CASSLSDRTYEQYF
TRBD1	TRBJ2-1	TRBV4-3	NA	TGCGCCAGCAGCCCAGGGGGCCTAGCGTTGAGCTCCTACAATGAGCAGTTCTTC	CASSPGGLALSSYNEQFF
TRBD2	TRBJ2-1	TRBV6-6	NA	TGTGCCAGCAGTACTGCGGCTAGCGGTAACAATGAGCAGTTCTTC	CASSTAASGNNEQFF
TRBD2	TRBJ2-1	TRBV6-5	NA	TGTGCCAGCAGGGGGTGGAGCGGGAGTAACAATGAGCAGTTCTTC	CASRGWSGSNNEQFF
NA	TRBJ1-2	TRBV7-9	NA	TGTGCCAGCAGCCCCGGAGCCCCGGAGGATACCTTC	CASSPGAPEDTF
NA	TRBJ1-1	TRBV18	NA	TGTGCCAGCTCACCAAGATCAGTGCTCACGGAGACTGAAGCTTTCTTT	CASSPRSVLTETEAFF
NA	TRBJ1-1	TRBV21-1	NA	TGTGCCAGCAGCAAAGGAGCGGTGAACACTGAAGCTTTCTTT	CASSKGAVNTEAFF
TRBD1	TRBJ2-2	TRBV5-4	NA	TGTGCCAGCAGCTTGACAGGGGGCGCCGGGACCGGGGAGCTGTTTTTT	CASSLTGGAGTGELFF
NA	TRBJ2-7	TRBV13	NA	TGTGCCAGCAGCCAACTTTCGACTATTGGGCGTTACGAGCAGTACTTC	CASSQLSTIGRYEQYF
NA	TRBJ2-1	TRBV18	NA	TGTGCCAGCTCACCACGGTCAGGGAGGGAGCAGTTCTTC	CASSPRSGREQFF
TRBD2	TRBJ2-5	TRBV7-6	once	TGTGCCAGCAGAAGACTAGCGGGAGCTCCTGAGTACCAAGAGACCCAGTACTTC	CASRRLAGAPEYQETQYF
TRBD2	TRBJ2-1	TRBV4-3	NA	TGCGCCAGCAGCCAAGGGTGGCGGGAGGCCCTGTATGAGCAGTTCTTC	CASSQGWREALYEQFF
TRBD1	TRBJ1-5	TRBV27	NA	TGTGCCAGCACTCTCCGTTGGGGACAGGGAGGACAGCCCCAGCATTTT	CASTLRWGQGGQPQHF
NA	TRBJ2-3	TRBV2	once	TGTGCCAGCAGTCGGGCGGGTGGCACAGATACGCAGTATTTT	CASSRAGGTDTQYF
TRBD2	TRBJ2-5	TRBV5-1	NA	TGCGCCAGCAGCTTGGTAGCGGGAGAGGGAGAGACCCAGTACTTC	CASSLVAGEGETQYF
TRBD1	TRBJ2-7	TRBV30	NA	TGTGCCTGGAGTGTATCGGCAGGGGGTGGCTACGAGCAGTACTTC	CAWSVSAGGGYEQYF